The rows below give T cell receptor beta chains drawn from one sample of a study of CD39 and CD103 CD8 tumor-infiltrating T cells. Libraries were prepared by immunoSEQ multiplex PCR; TCRdb keeps only in-frame clonotypes and omits some of them. Altogether 1,500 to 2,000 clones are present, roughly four fifths being singletons, with the ten largest covering roughly 35%. The specimen was CD39- CD103- CD8+ T cells sorted from the tumor. The receptor source for this set is a human donor with head and neck squamous cell carcinoma. The CDR3 runs from the conserved cysteine through the conserved F or W. A D gene is named only where the DNA matches it firmly. The size entry is marked missing in some rows and otherwise reads once, few, many or a size class.

TRBJ1-2 | TRBD1 | . | TRBV29-1 | CSVQRPGQGSEGANYGYTF | TGCAGCGTTCAGAGACCGGGACAGGGAAGTGAAGGAGCTAACTATGGCTACACCTTC
TRBJ1-5 | . | . | TRBV7-2 | CASSFTVRPQHF | TGTGCCAGCAGCTTTACAGTAAGGCCCCAGCATTTT
TRBJ1-6 | . | few | TRBV7-9 | CASSLAMSDSPLHF | TGTGCCAGCAGCTTAGCGATGTCTGATTCACCCCTCCACTTT
TRBJ2-7 | TRBD2 | . | TRBV28 | CASSPTSDSYEQYF | TGTGCCAGCAGTCCAACTAGCGACTCCTACGAGCAGTACTTC
TRBJ2-1 | TRBD2 | . | TRBV6-4 | CASSDSAGGPGEQFF | TGTGCCAGCAGTGACTCGGCGGGGGGGCCAGGAGAGCAGTTCTTC
TRBJ1-1 | . | . | TRBV7-4 | CAHKAGARDGEAFF | TGTGCCCATAAAGCGGGGGCGCGGGATGGTGAAGCTTTCTTT
TRBJ1-2 | . | . | TRBV6-4 | CASSLNMDGNYGYTF | TGTGCCAGCAGTTTAAACATGGACGGTAACTATGGCTACACCTTC
TRBJ1-1 | . | once | TRBV11-3 | CASSFGGEGTEAFF | TGTGCCAGCAGCTTCGGGGGGGAAGGCACTGAAGCTTTCTTT
TRBJ2-3 | . | . | TRBV11-1 | CASSYAMDLIDTQYF | TGTGCCAGCAGCTACGCCATGGACTTAATAGATACGCAGTATTTT
TRBJ1-5 | . | . | TRBV7-8 | CASSLEGGNQPQHF | TGTGCCAGCAGCTTAGAGGGAGGAAATCAGCCCCAGCATTTT
TRBJ2-7 | . | . | TRBV5-5 | CASSLGADGIFEQYF | TGTGCCAGCAGCTTGGGAGCGGACGGGATCTTTGAGCAGTACTTC
TRBJ2-7 | TRBD1 | . | TRBV28 | CASSPTGSSYEQYF | TGTGCCAGCAGTCCGACAGGGAGCTCCTACGAGCAGTACTTC
TRBJ2-2 | . | . | TRBV27 | CASSLGRPGITGELFF | TGTGCCAGCAGTTTAGGGCGGCCTGGCATCACCGGGGAGCTGTTTTTT
TRBJ2-3 | . | . | TRBV4-3 | CASSQGSSNTDTQYF | TGCGCCAGCAGCCAAGGTTCTAGTAACACAGATACGCAGTATTTT
TRBJ2-7 | TRBD1 | . | TRBV28 | CASSPFMGPLREGQGNSHPYEQYF | TGTGCCAGCAGTCCATTTATGGGTCCCCTCCGTGAGGGACAGGGCAACTCGCACCCTTACGAGCAGTACTTC
TRBJ2-7 | TRBD2 | few | TRBV6-1 | CAISVSGTGGSYEQYF | TGTGCCATCAGTGTGTCCGGGACGGGAGGCTCCTACGAGCAGTACTTC
TRBJ1-5 | TRBD1 | once | TRBV7-6 | CASSQTGTALNQPQHF | TGTGCCAGCAGCCAGACCGGGACAGCGCTTAATCAGCCCCAGCATTTT
TRBJ2-2 | . | . | TRBV9 | CASSVNQGIPGELFF | TGTGCCAGCAGCGTAAACCAGGGAATTCCCGGGGAGCTGTTTTTT
TRBJ2-2 | TRBD1 | . | TRBV14 | CASSAGTGQTGELFF | TGTGCCAGCAGCGCTGGGACAGGGCAGACCGGGGAGCTGTTTTTT
TRBJ1-2 | . | . | TRBV28 | CASSLGPPGTNSYTF | TGTGCCAGCAGTTTAGGGCCTCCCGGGACCAATAGCTACACCTTC
TRBJ1-6 | . | hyperexpanded | TRBV19 | CASSIMGNSPLHF | TGTGCCAGTAGTATAATGGGGAATTCACCCCTCCACTTT
TRBJ2-7 | TRBD1 | . | TRBV5-1 | CASSLGQHYEQYF | TGCGCCAGCAGCCTGGGACAGCACTACGAGCAGTACTTC
TRBJ2-7 | . | . | TRBV11-2 | CASSLDRGGYEQYF | TGTGCCAGCAGCTTAGATCGGGGCGGGTACGAGCAGTACTTC
TRBJ2-1 | TRBD2 | . | TRBV6-4 | CASSETSGDYNEQFF | TGTGCCAGCAGTGAGACTAGCGGGGATTACAATGAGCAGTTCTTC
TRBJ2-2 | . | large | TRBV7-9 | CASSPPVALRELFF | TGTGCCAGCAGCCCACCCGTTGCCCTTAGGGAGCTGTTTTTT
TRBJ2-1 | TRBD2 | . | TRBV10-3 | CAISESRGSGDHNEQFF | TGTGCCATCAGTGAGTCCCGGGGTAGCGGGGACCACAATGAGCAGTTCTTC
TRBJ2-1 | TRBD2 | . | TRBV2 | CASSHNLAGGGDEQFF | TGTGCCAGCAGCCACAATCTAGCGGGAGGAGGGGATGAGCAGTTCTTC
TRBJ2-3 | TRBD2 | . | TRBV5-6 | CASSRSGRSDTQYF | TGTGCCAGCAGCCGAAGCGGGAGATCAGATACGCAGTATTTT
TRBJ2-3 | TRBD2 | . | TRBV6-4 | CASSDSSGGATDTQYF | TGTGCCAGCAGTGACTCTAGCGGGGGGGCCACAGATACGCAGTATTTT
TRBJ2-6 | TRBD1 | . | TRBV7-6 | CASSLGPGQPPGANVLTF | TGTGCCAGCAGCTTAGGGCCGGGACAGCCGCCTGGGGCCAACGTCCTGACTTTC
TRBJ2-1 | . | . | TRBV29-1 | CSVPTGNNEQFF | TGCAGCGTTCCGACAGGAAACAATGAGCAGTTCTTC
TRBJ2-7 | TRBD1 | . | TRBV2 | CASRDRDEQYF | TGTGCCAGCAGGGACAGGGACGAGCAGTACTTC
TRBJ2-7 | . | . | TRBV7-8 | CASSSETDTQPHEQYF | TGTGCCAGCAGCTCCGAAACAGACACCCAACCCCACGAGCAGTACTTC
TRBJ1-2 | . | . | TRBV7-7 | CASSCQECRKTYGYTF | TGTGCCAGCAGCTGTCAGGAGTGCCGAAAGACCTATGGCTACACCTTC
TRBJ1-1 | TRBD1 | . | TRBV7-9 | CASSLQGAGTEAFF | TGTGCCAGCAGCTTACAGGGGGCGGGCACTGAAGCTTTCTTT
TRBJ2-1 | . | . | TRBV14 | CASSRPPFETRHNEQFF | TGTGCCAGCAGCCGCCCACCGTTCGAGACTAGGCACAATGAGCAGTTCTTC
TRBJ2-7 | TRBD1 | . | TRBV15 | CATSRGLGSGGEQYF | TGTGCCACCAGCAGAGGACTGGGCTCAGGGGGCGAGCAGTACTTC
TRBJ2-5 | . | . | TRBV27 | CASSFLAAGETQYF | TGTGCCAGCAGTTTTTTGGCGGCGGGGGAGACCCAGTACTTC
TRBJ1-5 | . | . | TRBV21-1 | CASSASLHWHHQPQHF | TGTGCCAGCAGCGCATCGCTACATTGGCATCATCAGCCCCAGCATTTT
TRBJ2-7 | . | . | TRBV5-4 | CASSSTGFPYEQYF | TGTGCCAGCAGCTCGACAGGATTTCCCTACGAGCAGTACTTC
TRBJ1-3 | . | . | TRBV13 | CASSFGGSGNTIYF | TGTGCCAGCAGCTTTGGGGGCTCTGGAAACACCATATATTTT
TRBJ2-1 | . | . | TRBV6-1 | CASRRIQGWNEQFF | TGTGCCAGCAGGCGAATACAGGGATGGAATGAGCAGTTCTTC
TRBJ2-5 | TRBD1 | . | TRBV27 | CASSLFQDRGRETQYF | TGTGCCAGCAGTTTATTTCAGGACAGGGGGCGCGAGACCCAGTACTTC
TRBJ2-2 | TRBD1 | . | TRBV7-1 | CASSLGRQGPTGELFF | TGTGCCAGCAGCTTAGGGAGACAGGGCCCCACCGGGGAGCTGTTTTTT
TRBJ2-7 | . | few | TRBV9 | CASSVAQGSYEQYF | TGTGCCAGCAGCGTAGCCCAGGGGTCCTACGAGCAGTACTTC
TRBJ2-1 | . | . | TRBV27 | CASSFYNEQFF | TGTGCCAGCAGTTTCTACAATGAGCAGTTCTTC
TRBJ2-3 | TRBD2 | . | TRBV15 | CATSRGRGDTDTQYF | TGTGCCACCAGCAGAGGTCGGGGGGACACAGATACGCAGTATTTT